These 5 T cell receptor beta chains originate from one sample sequenced in a study of shared clonotypes between healthy human individuals. Produced via immunoSEQ multiplex PCR; TCRdb's table is partial and in-frame only. This table holds fewer than 1.8 million clones, just under 99% found once. Sample: naive CD4+ T cells sorted from blood. This sample's subset: CD45RA+ positively selected. All receptors derive from a man aged 25-45 years in good health.

The sample holds one count of this clone. This chain joins TRBV6-7 and TRBJ2-7, with a tentative D call TRBD1 (5 bases). TRBV6-7 has ORF status, its function being uncertain. V shed 10 bases and J shed 4 bases, with 11 bases lying between them. This CDR3 is 11 amino acids long. For the CDR3, the DNA is TGTGCCACCCGACAGTCATACGAGCAGTACTTC. Amino acid sequence: CATRQSYEQYF.

The rearrangement links TRBV6-5 to TRBJ2-7, with D perhaps given as TRBD1 or TRBD2 (5 bases each). Per the germline V gene, CDR1 is MNHEY and CDR2 is SVGAGI. V shed 5 bases and J shed 0 bases, with 14 bases lying between them. The CDR3 covers 15 residues. The CDR3 reads CASSTRGRSSYEQYF. CDR3 DNA: TGTGCCAGCAGTACCCGGGGCAGGAGCTCCTACGAGCAGTACTTC.

About this clone: Other nucleotide sequences from this sample produce the same CDR3. The gene calls are TRBV5-1 and TRBJ2-5; D ambiguous. Germline loops: CDR1 SGHRS, CDR2 YFSETQ. Trimming shortened V by 0 bases and J by 1 base, and 4 bases separated the two germline ends. There are 13 residues in the CDR3. DNA for the CDR3: TGCGCCAGCAGCTTGGAGGGCCAAGAGACCCAGTACTTC. This sequence encodes CASSLEGQETQYF. The variable domain in full, with the rest retrieved from reference TRBV5-1 and TRBJ2-5, is KAGVTQTPRYLIKTRGQQVTLSCSPISGHRSVSWYQQTPGQGLQFLFEYFSETQRNKGNFPGRFSGRQFSNSRSEMNVSTLELGDSALYLCASSLEGQETQYFGPGTRLLVL.

The genes are TRBV7-8 and TRBJ1-3; no clear D gene. V was shortened by 5 bases and J by 5 bases, with 13 bases between the two germline ends. Germline CDR1 is SGHVS and CDR2 is FQNEAQ. This CDR3 comprises 14 residues. CDR3 in DNA: TGTGCCAGCAGCACCATGCGGGCGAGAAACACCATATATTTT. This encodes CASSTMRARNTIYF.

The J gene is TRBJ2-1, the V gene TRBV7-8; possibly TRBD1 or TRBD2 for D (5 bases each). This CDR3 region has 17 residues. Germline values: CDR1 SGHVS, CDR2 FQNEAQ. V was trimmed by 3 bases and J by 5 bases, leaving 20 bases between them. CDR3 in amino acids: CASSLGVRGSSDNEQFF. The CDR3 nucleotides read TGTGCCAGCAGCTTGGGGGTTCGAGGGAGTTCCGACAATGAGCAGTTCTTC.